A single sample is the source of the 32 T cell receptor beta chains below, sequenced in a study of Ad26.COV2.S vaccination and SARS-CoV-2 variants. Sequenced by immunoSEQ multiplex PCR; TCRdb stores in-frame clones only, minus some. The profile shows a few hundred thousand clones, 85% to 90% of them singletons. Treatment: 19 received Ad26.COV2.S at low or high dose, single or two shots; several received placebo; per-sample allocation not given. Material that was analyzed had been drawn on day 63 after the first vaccine or placebo injection. Specimen: peripheral blood, collected in a trial of Ad26.COV2.S vaccine versus placebo. The receptors were sampled from a person aged 18 to 59 who received the Ad26.COV2.S COVID-19 vaccine or a placebo.

This clone was detected only a few times. The J gene is TRBJ1-5, the V gene TRBV27; D call uncertain. Trimming pared 6 bases from V and 4 bases from J, leaving 16 bases between. This CDR3 has 15 amino acids. The germline V gene encodes CDR1 MNHEY and CDR2 SMNVEV (reference sequence). CDR3 loop: CASRLLNGLNQPQHF. The CDR3 DNA is TGTGCCAGCAGACTTCTGAATGGGTTAAATCAGCCCCAGCATTTT.

The chain employs TRBV9 and TRBJ2-3; TRBD1 or TRBD2 may be the D gene (5 bases each). The CDR3 loop spans 15 amino acids. Trimming shortened V by 2 bases and J by 2 bases, and 12 bases separated the two germline ends. Looked up from germline, CDR1 is SGDLS and CDR2 is YYNGEE. In DNA form, the CDR3 reads TGTGCCAGCAGCGTGAGGGGCGGATCCACAGATACGCAGTATTTT. Its protein product is CASSVRGGSTDTQYF.

This sequence joins TRBV3-1 (or the pseudogene TRBV3-2) and TRBJ2-1; 8 positions match TRBD2. Germline V gene data show CDR1 as LGHDT and CDR2 as YNNKEL (reference sequence). J was trimmed by 0 bases and V by 1 base; bases with no gene match: 11. There are 19 residues in the CDR3. The CDR3 reads CASSQGSGGALSSYNEQFF. In DNA form, the CDR3 reads TGTGCCAGCAGCCAAGGGTCCGGGGGGGCCCTGAGCTCCTACAATGAGCAGTTCTTC.

This sequence joins TRBV10-3 and TRBJ2-5, with 10 bases lining up with TRBD1. CDR3 length: 13 amino acids. Looked up from germline, CDR1 is ENHRY and CDR2 is SYGVKD. V shed 10 bases, J shed 5 bases, and the junction held 7 bases outside the gene matches. The CDR3 region has the DNA TGTGCCACTATGGGACAGGGGAGTGAGACCCAGTACTTC. Translation gives CATMGQGSETQYF.

V usage is TRBV6-5 and J usage is TRBJ2-1; no clear D gene. There are 14 residues in the CDR3. CDR1 and CDR2 from the germline V gene are MNHEY and SVGAGI. Trimming stripped 6 bases from V and 2 bases from J, with 11 bases between. The CDR3 DNA reads TGTGCCAGCAGCCTCTCAAACCCCTACAATGAGCAGTTCTTC. Its protein is CASSLSNPYNEQFF.

This clone occurred a few times. The chain couples TRBV6-6 to TRBJ1-3; D is perhaps TRBD1 (5 bases). CDR3 length equals 14 residues. From germline, CDR1 is MNHNY and CDR2 SVGAGI (reference sequence). Trimming removed 5 bases from V and 2 bases from J, with 10 bases in between. CDR3 in DNA: TGTGCCAGCAGTGGGACTCATGCTGGAAACACCATATATTTT. Protein: CASSGTHAGNTIYF.

The chain uses TRBV28 and TRBJ1-1; D might be TRBD1 (6 bases). V gave up 6 bases and J gave up 0 bases, with 17 bases separating them. There are 16 residues in the CDR3. The germline CDR1 and CDR2 sequences are MDHEN and SYDVKM. CDR3 in amino acids: CASSYIRQAMNTEAFF. In DNA form, the CDR3 reads TGTGCCAGCAGCTATATAAGACAGGCGATGAACACTGAAGCTTTCTTT.

V usage is TRBV7-6 and J usage is TRBJ2-3; D call uncertain. Trimming removed 5 bases from V and 1 base from J, with 13 bases in between. The germline CDR1 and CDR2 sequences are SGHVS and FNYEAQ. This CDR3 region has 15 residues. CDR3 DNA: TGTGCCAGCAGCCCTGCTTCGGCGGGCACAGATACGCAGTATTTT. This sequence encodes CASSPASAGTDTQYF.

The chain employs TRBV7-9 and TRBJ2-1; possibly TRBD1 or TRBD2 for D (5 bases each). CDR3 length: 14 residues. Trimming left V 3 bases short and J 2 bases short, with 8 bases between. Germline CDR1 and CDR2: SEHNR and FQNEAQ (reference sequence). CDR3 protein: CASSFLGAYNEQFF. The CDR3 DNA sequence: TGTGCCAGCAGCTTCTTGGGGGCCTACAATGAGCAGTTCTTC.

The V gene is TRBV4-3, the J gene TRBJ1-1; D gene uncertain. The CDR3 consists of 13 residues. With 0 bases removed from V and 7 bases from J, the gap between germline ends came to 9 bases. Germline V gene lookup returns CDR1 LGHNA and CDR2 YSLEER. CDR3 coding DNA: TGCGCCAGCAGCCAAGATCGGGATGTTGAAGCTTTCTTT. Translated: CASSQDRDVEAFF.

The rearrangement uses TRBV2 and TRBJ2-1, with D maybe TRBD2 (5 bases). The CDR3 runs 11 residues. V lost 8 bases to trimming and J lost 8 bases, with 10 bases between them. The germline gives CDR1 SNHLY, CDR2 FYNNEI. The CDR3 region is CASEGADEQFF. DNA for the CDR3: TGTGCCAGCGAGGGCGCGGATGAGCAGTTCTTC. Combining the CDR3 with reference TRBV2 and TRBJ2-1 gives the whole variable domain EPEVTQTPSHQVTQMGQEVILRCVPISNHLYFYWYRQILGQKVEFLVSFYNNEISEKSEIFDDQFSVERPDGSNFTLKIRSTKLEDSAMYFCASEGADEQFFGPGTRLTVL.

This clone was detected only once. The chain combines TRBV5-8 with TRBJ2-7; D remains ambiguous. This CDR3 has 15 residues. Per germline, CDR1 SGHTS and CDR2 YDEGEE. V lost 2 bases and J lost 1, with 13 bases in between. The CDR3 coding sequence is TGTGCCAGCAGCTTATACGCGGTGGGGTCCTACGAGCAGTACTTC. Residues: CASSLYAVGSYEQYF.

This sequence joins TRBV5-4 and TRBJ1-1; D gene unclear. Germline V gene data show CDR1 as SGHNT and CDR2 as YYREEE (reference sequence). The CDR3 contains 11 residues. Trimming took 2 bases from V and 4 from J, leaving 3 bases between them. The CDR3 here is CASSFGTEAFF. CDR3 nucleotides: TGTGCCAGCAGCTTTGGCACTGAAGCTTTCTTT.

The rearrangement links TRBV4-3 to TRBJ2-7, with 8 bases lining up with TRBD1. J gave up 1 base and V 0 bases, and 5 bases lay outside the gene matches. Germline CDR1 is LGHNA and CDR2 is YSLEER. CDR3 length: 16 amino acids. The CDR3 bases are TGCGCCAGCAGCCAAGAAACAGGGGGGTCATCCTACGAGCAGTACTTC. Encoded protein: CASSQETGGSSYEQYF.

This clone has only one observation. CDR3 sequence: CASSPRDRGEQPQHF. DNA for the CDR3: TGTGCCAGCAGCCCACGGGACAGGGGAGAACAGCCCCAGCATTTT. This chain connects TRBV7-2 to TRBJ1-5; 10 nucleotides match TRBD1. The J segment lost 7 bases and the V segment lost 5 bases, leaving 8 bases of the junction unmatched. This CDR3 contains 15 residues. The germline V gene has CDR1 SGHTA and CDR2 FQGNSA. The entire variable domain, with the rest obtained from reference TRBV7-2 and TRBJ1-5, is as follows: GAGVSQSPSNKVTEKGKDVELRCDPISGHTALYWYRQSLGQGLEFLIYFQGNSAPDKSGLPSDRFSAERTGGSVSTLTIQRTQQEDSAVYLCASSPRDRGEQPQHFGDGTRLSIL.

J is TRBJ1-3 and V is TRBV4-3, with a possible D match to TRBD1 (6 bases). CDR3 length: 14 residues. Germline assignment: CDR1 LGHNA and CDR2 YSLEER. The germline V and J ends were trimmed by 4 bases and 2 bases, with 9 bases remaining between them. In nucleotides, the CDR3 is TGCGCCAGCAGCCCGGGGGCAACTGGAAACACCATATATTTT. Protein sequence: CASSPGATGNTIYF.

The chain uses TRBV9 and TRBJ1-2; D is possibly TRBD1 (6 bases). Between the trimmed V and J ends, which lost 3 bases and 4 bases, there was a span of 19 bases. The CDR3 has 16 amino acids. Germline values: CDR1 SGDLS, CDR2 YYNGEE. The CDR3 DNA follows: TGTGCCAGCAGCGCGCCAACCGGGGGCGTCGTCTATGGCTACACCTTC. It specifies CASSAPTGGVVYGYTF. The full variable domain, its missing parts supplied by reference TRBV9 and TRBJ1-2, is DSGVTQTPKHLITATGQRVTLRCSPRSGDLSVYWYQQSLDQGLQFLIQYYNGEERAKGNILERFSAQQFPDLHSELNLSSLELGDSALYFCASSAPTGGVVYGYTFGSGTRLTVV.

This clone appeared once. The chain joins TRBV6-6 to TRBJ2-3; D is undetermined. This CDR3 spans 13 amino acids. From germline, CDR1 is MNHNY and CDR2 SVGAGI (reference sequence). The V and J ends lost 6 bases and 4 bases respectively, with 11 bases between them. The CDR3 is CASSPGPPDTQYF. Written as DNA, the CDR3 is TGTGCCAGCAGCCCCGGTCCCCCAGATACGCAGTATTTT.

Remarks on this clone: The sample holds other DNA sequences that translate to the same CDR3. CDR3 protein: CASSLGQGYNSPLHF. The CDR3 nucleotides are TGTGCCAGCAGCTTGGGCCAAGGATATAATTCACCCCTCCACTTT. V and J are TRBV5-6 and TRBJ1-6; D gene uncertain. The V end was cut by 0 bases, the J end by 4 bases, with 8 bases between. The germline V gene has CDR1 SGHDT and CDR2 YYEEEE. The CDR3 runs 15 residues.

This chain connects TRBV3-1 (or the pseudogene TRBV3-2) to TRBJ1-2; D possibly corresponds to TRBD1 (6 bases). Deletions cut 2 bases from V and 8 bases from J, with 18 bases between. The CDR3 runs to 15 residues. Germline assignment: CDR1 LGHDT and CDR2 YNNKEL (reference sequence). Here the CDR3 DNA reads TGTGCCAGCAGCCAAAACAGACAGGCTCTTCGGGGCTACACCTTC. Translating it yields CASSQNRQALRGYTF.

This clone was seen once. The chain has TRBV7-8 and TRBJ2-1; 7 bases agree with TRBD1. With V trimmed by 1 base and J by 7 bases, 16 bases remained unmatched. This CDR3 region has 18 residues. Germline CDR1 reads SGHVS; CDR2 reads FQNEAQ. CDR3 DNA: TGTGCCAGCAGCTTAGGGTTAGGGGGACAGACTATTGGGAATGAGCAGTTCTTC. Translated, it gives CASSLGLGGQTIGNEQFF.

A single count supports this clone. The chain carries TRBV6-2 or TRBV6-3 and TRBJ2-5; no clear D. The V end was cut by 5 bases, the J end by 7 bases, with 8 bases between. The CDR3 totals 11 residues. Germline V gene sequence: CDR1 MNHEY, CDR2 SVGEGT. CDR3 residues: CASSTSMTQYF. DNA for the CDR3: TGTGCCAGCAGTACCTCGATGACCCAGTACTTC.

The chain joins TRBV7-9 to TRBJ2-2; no clear D gene. CDR3 length: 14 amino acids. Germline CDR1 SEHNR, CDR2 FQNEAQ (reference sequence). The V end was cut by 6 bases, the J end by 4 bases, with 12 bases between. CDR3 amino acids: CASRRDGTTGELFF. The CDR3 coding sequence is TGTGCCAGCAGGCGCGATGGAACCACCGGGGAGCTGTTTTTT.

The V and J genes are TRBV19 and TRBJ1-2; a possible D gene is TRBD1 (5 bases). V shed 6 bases and J shed 8 bases, with 13 bases lying between them. Looked up from germline, CDR1 is LNHDA and CDR2 is SQIVND (reference sequence). The CDR3 has 12 amino acids. CDR3 region: CASRGPPGGYTF. As DNA, the CDR3 is TGTGCCAGTAGGGGACCGCCTGGGGGCTACACCTTC.

V gene TRBV2 combines with J gene TRBJ1-5; 8 nucleotides agree with TRBD1. Germline V gene data show CDR1 as SNHLY and CDR2 as FYNNEI. The CDR3 spans 14 residues. J was trimmed by 6 bases and V by 5 bases; bases with no gene match: 6. The DNA for the CDR3 is TGTGCCAGCAGTTATCAGGGGGCGGGTCAGCCCCAGCATTTT. Translated, it gives CASSYQGAGQPQHF.

V is TRBV6-5 and J is TRBJ1-6; 7 bases are shared with TRBD1. The V gene end was trimmed by 5 bases and the J gene end by 9 bases; junction bases not matched to a gene: 7. This CDR3 comprises 14 residues. The germline gives CDR1 MNHEY, CDR2 SVGAGI. CDR3 residues: CASSRDSPGSPLHF. The CDR3, as DNA: TGTGCCAGCAGTCGGGACAGTCCGGGTTCACCCCTCCACTTT.

The chain employs TRBV2 and TRBJ2-7; 10 bases agree with TRBD1. This CDR3 has 15 amino acids. Germline CDR1 is SNHLY and CDR2 is FYNNEI. J lost 2 bases, V lost 6 bases, and 7 bases had no gene match. The CDR3 coding sequence is TGTGCCAGCAGATACGGGACAGGGGAGGCCTACGAGCAGTACTTC. It specifies CASRYGTGEAYEQYF.

The rearrangement uses TRBV10-3 and TRBJ2-7, with no clear D. Germline CDR1 and CDR2: ENHRY and SYGVKD. CDR3 length equals 12 residues. Trimming pared 11 bases from V and 5 bases from J, leaving 16 bases between. CDR3 nucleotide sequence: TGTGCCGCCGGAACCTCAGGCAACGAGCAGTACTTC. It specifies CAAGTSGNEQYF.

V is TRBV5-4 and J is TRBJ2-1; D not resolved. V lost 0 bases, J lost 9 bases, and 16 bases lay in between. This CDR3 comprises 15 residues. Germline V gene lookup returns CDR1 SGHNT and CDR2 YYREEE (reference sequence). CDR3 residues: CASSLVTAPSAEQFF. CDR3 in DNA: TGTGCCAGCAGCTTGGTCACTGCCCCCTCGGCTGAGCAGTTCTTC.

The V call is TRBV19, the J call TRBJ1-5; possible D gene TRBD1, 5 bases. V lost 6 bases, J lost 5 bases, and 14 bases lay in between. The CDR3 is 14 residues long. CDR1 LNHDA and CDR2 SQIVND come from the germline V gene (reference sequence). Written as DNA, the CDR3 is TGTGCCAGTAGCCCCCGGGGACGGTATCAGCCCCAGCATTTT. Translation: CASSPRGRYQPQHF.

This chain uses TRBV25-1 with TRBJ2-5, with no clear D. The CDR3 totals 12 residues. V was shortened by 3 bases and J by 2 bases, with 4 bases between the two germline ends. Germline loops: CDR1 MGHDK, CDR2 SYGVNS. The CDR3 reads CASSDAQETQYF. CDR3 sequence (DNA): TGTGCCAGCAGTGACGCGCAAGAGACCCAGTACTTC.

The chain employs TRBV7-9 and TRBJ2-7; weak D call: TRBD1 (6 bases). V lost 4 bases to trimming and J lost 0 bases, with 19 bases between them. CDR1 is SEHNR and CDR2 is FQNEAQ in the germline V gene (reference sequence). The CDR3 spans 17 residues. CDR3 nucleotide sequence: TGTGCCAGCAGCTCCACCACCGGACAGTGGAGCTCCTACGAGCAGTACTTC. This gives the protein CASSSTTGQWSSYEQYF.